A selection of T cell receptor beta chains follows, all from one sample in a study of blood T cells in healthy people across ages. In TCRdb, the 5' RACE reads were re-called with MiXCR into one record per CDR3 protein. The sample includes some 940,000 distinct CDR3 sequences, 25% to 35% of them seen just once. The sample also formed part of further work on T cells of mothers and their children.

Material for sequencing was blood. The source of these receptors is a woman aged 40 to 50 in good health. The CDR3 runs from the conserved cysteine through the conserved F or W. A D gene is named only where the DNA matches it firmly.

V gene	D gene	CDR3 protein
TRBV24-1	-	CATSDPQVGETQYF
TRBV12-3/TRBV12-4	TRBD1	CASSLNPGQGQYRGSPYEQYF
TRBV9	TRBD1	CVSSVSPGQGNEKLFF
TRBV7-3	-	CASSYRDGHQETQYF
TRBV6-1	-	CASSERIHLGANYGYTF
TRBV21-1	-	CATHRRSTDTQYF
TRBV5-1	TRBD1	CANELPTNRGTGELFF
TRBV6-4	TRBD2	CASSDSSGGAYNEQYF
TRBV29-1	TRBD1	CSVLGTGLNYEQYF
TRBV7-2	TRBD1	CASSLGGTGGNIQYF
TRBV9	TRBD2	CASSVAAGGNYEQYF
TRBV2	TRBD1	CASSEALGQGYEQYF
TRBV2	TRBD2	CASRGTSGGSYEQYF
TRBV28	-	CASSSVQTRQETQYF
TRBV20-1	-	CSARDQPVESYGYTF
TRBV27	-	CASSFQGGSSSEQYF
TRBV5-1	TRBD1	CASSLVGDRGQPQHF
TRBV27	-	CASSLRPGVYYGYTF
TRBV20-1	-	CSARDYRGWAGELFF
TRBV12-3/TRBV12-4	TRBD2	CASSLVAGGRVDTQYF
TRBV7-3	-	CASSRGLEGETQYF
TRBV7-9	-	CASSDLKEKLFF
TRBV6-2/TRBV6-3	-	CASRRDTSNQPQHF
TRBV6-6	-	CASSYSGQPSGANVLTF
TRBV10-3	-	CAISEITPRPGSQPQHF
TRBV6-5	-	CASNGAGYTGELFF
TRBV19	TRBD1	CASSMVRGQGIWGETQYF
TRBV7-9	TRBD2	CASSLDSTSVEFF
TRBV29-1	-	CSVGPALTPNTEAFF
TRBV20-1	-	CSARRSEGVVEQYF
TRBV9	-	CASSVKTGGYLDEAFF
TRBV12-3/TRBV12-4	-	CASSGRANKIDTQYF
TRBV20-1	-	CSARAGGGEKLFF
TRBV29-1	TRBD1	CSVLTGVHGYTF
TRBV20-1	TRBD2	CSAGAPGGAYEQYF
TRBV7-2	-	CASSAPGAGGGNEQFF
TRBV6-5	TRBD2	CASSRGGHEQYF
TRBV11-2	-	CASSSWVSNEQFF
TRBV7-2	-	CASRATGPRGSEQYF
TRBV6-5	-	CASSYSRGGNGYTF
TRBV20-1	TRBD2	CSAPGLAGSNSVRNEQFF
TRBV20-1	-	CSARDEGTAQETQYF
TRBV7-3	-	CASSAGRTNTEAFF
TRBV6-6	-	CASRLQAAGELFF
TRBV5-4	-	CASSWAGPTYEQYF
TRBV10-3	-	CAISERTDSTNYGYTF
TRBV15	-	CATSRDGQGNEETQYF
TRBV3-1	TRBD2	CASLAGGRETQYF
TRBV5-1	-	CASSLGYPDPAKNIQYF
TRBV20-1	-	CSAPDWDNEQFF
TRBV4-1	-	CASSQVAKGKNEKLFF
TRBV7-8	-	CASSSGLWNTEAFF
TRBV4-1	TRBD1	CASSQSGQGNNSPLHF
TRBV9	TRBD1	CASSVEDRGFSFQETQYF
TRBV27	-	CAGSSPDFGETQYF
TRBV29-1	-	CSVEPQGRSYEQYF
TRBV12-3/TRBV12-4	TRBD2	CASTRLAASTDTQYF